This T cell receptor (beta chain) was recovered during a study of neurological immune-mediated disorders. With 3 bases clipped from V and 1 base from J, the junction kept 6 bases outside the gene matches. This CDR3 is built from 16 residues. CDR1 KGHSH and CDR2 LQKENI come from the germline V gene. It was by 5'RACE with 10-nucleotide random UMIs that the cDNA was made. Each CDR3 protein is one row after TCRdb ran MiXCR on the 5' RACE reads. Of roughly 71,000 distinct CDR3 sequences listed, about 4% are singletons. This clonotype was counted at least ten times. The chain joins TRBV18 to TRBJ2-1, with 7 positions matching TRBD2. The sample was PBMCs. This clonotype was obtained from a man younger than 40 with multiple sclerosis. The CDR3, as DNA: TGTGCCAGCTCACCTCGGACTAGTAGTTCCTACAATGAGCAGTTCTTC. Residues: CASSPRTSSSYNEQFF.